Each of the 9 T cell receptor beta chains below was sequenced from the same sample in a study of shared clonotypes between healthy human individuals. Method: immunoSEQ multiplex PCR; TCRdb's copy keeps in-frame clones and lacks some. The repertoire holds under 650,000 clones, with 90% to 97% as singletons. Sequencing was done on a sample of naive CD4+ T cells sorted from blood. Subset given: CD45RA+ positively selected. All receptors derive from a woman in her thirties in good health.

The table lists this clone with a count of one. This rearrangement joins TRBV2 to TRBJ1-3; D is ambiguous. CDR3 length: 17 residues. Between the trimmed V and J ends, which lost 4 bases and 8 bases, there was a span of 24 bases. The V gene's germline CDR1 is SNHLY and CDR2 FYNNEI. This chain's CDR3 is CASSATYLTAIGDTIYF. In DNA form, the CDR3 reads TGTGCCAGCAGTGCGACCTACCTCACCGCAATTGGGGACACCATATATTTT.

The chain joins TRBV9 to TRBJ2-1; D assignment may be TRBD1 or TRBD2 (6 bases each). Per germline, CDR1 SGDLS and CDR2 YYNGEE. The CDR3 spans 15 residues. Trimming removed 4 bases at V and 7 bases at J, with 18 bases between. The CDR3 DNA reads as TGTGCCAGCAGCCCTAGAGGGGGGAGTAGGAATGAGCAGTTCTTC. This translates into CASSPRGGSRNEQFF.

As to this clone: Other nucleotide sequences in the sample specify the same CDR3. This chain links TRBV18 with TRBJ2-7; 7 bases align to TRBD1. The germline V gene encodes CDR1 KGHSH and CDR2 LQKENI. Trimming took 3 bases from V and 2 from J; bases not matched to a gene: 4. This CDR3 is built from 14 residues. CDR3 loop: CASSPPGGTYEQYF. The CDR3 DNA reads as TGTGCCAGCTCACCCCCAGGGGGAACCTACGAGCAGTACTTC.

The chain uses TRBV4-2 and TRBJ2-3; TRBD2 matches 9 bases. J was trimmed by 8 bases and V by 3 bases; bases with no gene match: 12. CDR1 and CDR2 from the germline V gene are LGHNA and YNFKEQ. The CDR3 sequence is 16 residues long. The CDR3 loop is CASSHTREVAGATQYF. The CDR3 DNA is TGTGCCAGCAGCCATACCCGGGAGGTAGCGGGAGCTACGCAGTATTTT.

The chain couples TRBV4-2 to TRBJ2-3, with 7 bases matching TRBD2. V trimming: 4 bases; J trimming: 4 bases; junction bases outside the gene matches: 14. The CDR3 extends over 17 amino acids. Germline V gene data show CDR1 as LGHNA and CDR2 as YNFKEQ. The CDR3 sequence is CASSPVRSGIGSDTQYF. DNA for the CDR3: TGTGCCAGCAGCCCCGTGCGAAGCGGGATAGGATCAGATACGCAGTATTTT.

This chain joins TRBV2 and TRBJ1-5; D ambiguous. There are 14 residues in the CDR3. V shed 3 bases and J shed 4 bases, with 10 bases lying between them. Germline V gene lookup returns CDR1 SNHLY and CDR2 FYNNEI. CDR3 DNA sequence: TGTGCCAGCAGTGATAGGCAGAATAATCAGCCCCAGCATTTT. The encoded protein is CASSDRQNNQPQHF.

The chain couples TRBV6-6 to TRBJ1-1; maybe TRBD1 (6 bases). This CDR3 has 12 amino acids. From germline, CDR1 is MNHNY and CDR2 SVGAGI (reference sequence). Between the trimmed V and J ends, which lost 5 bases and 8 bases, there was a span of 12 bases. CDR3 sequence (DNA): TGTGCCAGCAGTGGTGGGGGGCTGGAAGCTTTCTTT. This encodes CASSGGGLEAFF.

CDR3 bases: TGTGCCAGCAGTTTTGGGGGGCACGAGACTGAAGCTTTCTTT. It encodes CASSFGGHETEAFF. The chain recombines TRBV28 with TRBJ1-1; D perhaps matches TRBD1 (6 bases). The CDR3 has 14 amino acids. The V end was cut by 3 bases, the J end by 5 bases, with 13 bases between. From germline, CDR1 is MDHEN and CDR2 SYDVKM.

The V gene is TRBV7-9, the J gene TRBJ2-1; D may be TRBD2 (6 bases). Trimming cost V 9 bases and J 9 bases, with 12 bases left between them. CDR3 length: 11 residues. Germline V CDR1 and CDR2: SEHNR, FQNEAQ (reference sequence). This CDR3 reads CASFLAFEQFF. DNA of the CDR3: TGTGCCAGTTTCCTAGCGTTTGAGCAGTTCTTC. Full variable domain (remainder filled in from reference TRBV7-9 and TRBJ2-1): DTGVSQNPRHKITKRGQNVTFRCDPISEHNRLYWYRQTLGQGPEFLTYFQNEAQLEKSRLLSDRFSAERPKGSFSTLEIQRTEQGDSAMYLCASFLAFEQFFGPGTRLTVL.